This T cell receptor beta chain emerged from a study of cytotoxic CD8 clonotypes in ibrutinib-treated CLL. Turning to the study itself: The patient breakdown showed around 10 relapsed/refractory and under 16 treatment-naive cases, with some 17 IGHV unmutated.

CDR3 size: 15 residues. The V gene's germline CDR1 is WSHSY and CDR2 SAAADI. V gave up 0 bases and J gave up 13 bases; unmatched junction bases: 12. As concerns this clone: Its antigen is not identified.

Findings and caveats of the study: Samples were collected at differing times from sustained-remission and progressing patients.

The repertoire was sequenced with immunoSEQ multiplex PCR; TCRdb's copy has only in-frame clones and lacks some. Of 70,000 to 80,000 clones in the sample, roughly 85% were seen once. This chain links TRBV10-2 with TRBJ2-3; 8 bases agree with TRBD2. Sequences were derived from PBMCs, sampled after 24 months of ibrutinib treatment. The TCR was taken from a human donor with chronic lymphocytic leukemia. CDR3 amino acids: CASSESIAGGHWKYF. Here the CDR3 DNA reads TGCGCCAGCAGTGAGTCGATTGCGGGAGGCCACTGGAAGTATTTT.